The 14 T cell receptor beta chains listed next were all sequenced from one sample in a study of blood T cell repertoires in COVID-19. Sequenced by immunoSEQ multiplex PCR; TCRdb stores in-frame clones only, minus some. The data contain fewer than 200,000 clones, 92% of them singletons. The sample consisted of peripheral blood. Every receptor here comes from a man aged 25-45 years with COVID-19, enrolled during active disease.

The rearrangement joins TRBV5-1 to TRBJ2-2, with 8 positions matching TRBD1. V trimming: 0 bases; J trimming: 4 bases; junction bases outside the gene matches: 11. The length of the CDR3 is 18 residues. From germline, CDR1 is SGHRS and CDR2 YFSETQ. The CDR3 DNA reads as TGCGCCAGCAGCTTGGAAAACCGTGGACAGGGTGCCACCGGGGAGCTGTTTTTT. Translating gives CASSLENRGQGATGELFF.

In this sample, this clone turned up once. The J gene is TRBJ2-1, the V gene TRBV27; TRBD2 is a possible D gene (6 bases). The CDR3 length is 14 residues. Per germline, CDR1 MNHEY and CDR2 SMNVEV (reference sequence). The V end was cut by 8 bases, the J end by 2 bases, with 13 bases between. The CDR3 coding sequence is TGTGCCAGCGGCTCGGGGACTCCCTACAATGAGCAGTTCTTC. This sequence encodes CASGSGTPYNEQFF.

This clone was seen only once. The DNA for the CDR3 is TGTGCCAGCAGCCAAGTACAGGGCAGCGCTTTCTTT. This codes for CASSQVQGSAFF. V and J are TRBV3-1 (or the pseudogene TRBV3-2) and TRBJ1-1, with TRBD1 as a possible D gene (6 bases). The germline V gene has CDR1 LGHDT and CDR2 YNNKEL (reference sequence). The ends were cut back, 1 base at V and 11 bases at J, with 11 bases in the middle. CDR3 length: 12 residues.

This clone was picked up one time. The sample holds other DNA sequences that translate to the same CDR3. This chain joins TRBV18 and TRBJ1-1, with TRBD1 as a possible D gene (5 bases). V lost 3 bases and J lost 3, with 8 bases in between. CDR3 length: 13 residues. Germline values: CDR1 KGHSH, CDR2 LQKENI. The CDR3: CASSPRGYTEAFF. The DNA for the CDR3 is TGTGCCAGCTCACCTAGGGGCTACACTGAAGCTTTCTTT.

The V call is TRBV5-1, the J call TRBJ1-4; TRBD1 aligns across 8 bases. V lost 0 bases, J lost 7 bases, and 5 bases stayed unmatched. CDR3 length: 15 amino acids. CDR1 and CDR2 (germline): SGHRS, YFSETQ. In DNA, the CDR3 is TGCGCCAGCAGCTTGGCAGGGGGCCCTGGTGAAAAACTGTTTTTT. Residues: CASSLAGGPGEKLFF.

This clone occurred once. J is TRBJ1-2 and V is TRBV7-3; 7 nucleotides match TRBD1. Germline-derived CDR1 and CDR2 are SGHTA and FQGTGA. The length of the CDR3 is 15 residues. V lost 4 bases, J lost 4 bases, and 9 bases stayed unmatched. In nucleotides, the CDR3 is TGTGCCAGCAGCTCTACCGGGACAGCCGGCTATGGCTACACCTTC. This codes for CASSSTGTAGYGYTF.

The genes are TRBV24-1 and TRBJ2-5; D may be TRBD1 (6 bases). In germline, CDR1 is KGHDR, CDR2 SFDVKD. This CDR3 has 16 amino acids. Deletions cut 1 base from V and 3 bases from J, with 14 bases between. The CDR3 here is CATSDLTGNVEETQYF. CDR3 sequence (DNA): TGTGCCACCAGTGATTTAACAGGGAACGTAGAAGAGACCCAGTACTTC.

The CDR3 is CASSPRGTSGYQETQYF. The CDR3 DNA sequence: TGTGCCAGCAGCCCCCGCGGGACTAGCGGGTACCAAGAGACCCAGTACTTC. V and J are TRBV16 and TRBJ2-5; 12 bases map to TRBD2. The CDR3 is 17 residues long. Germline CDR1 and CDR2: KGHSY and FQNENV. V was clipped by 4 bases and J by 0 bases; unmatched bases: 6.

The gene calls are TRBV5-1 and TRBJ2-1; tentatively, D is TRBD2 (6 bases). Germline CDR1 SGHRS, CDR2 YFSETQ. V shed 0 bases and J shed 4 bases, with 11 bases lying between them. The CDR3 has 15 residues. The CDR3 bases are TGCGCCAGCAGCTTGGTCGTCGGGAGTTACAATGAGCAGTTCTTC. Its protein product is CASSLVVGSYNEQFF.

This clone was seen only once. V gene TRBV6-5 combines with J gene TRBJ2-7; tentatively, D is TRBD1 (5 bases). CDR1 MNHEY and CDR2 SVGAGI come from the germline V gene. CDR3 length: 14 amino acids. Trimming removed 6 bases at V and 6 bases at J, with 18 bases between. CDR3 in amino acids: CASSRWRQSTEQYF. The CDR3 region has the DNA TGTGCCAGCAGCCGCTGGAGACAGTCAACCGAGCAGTACTTC.

The rearrangement uses TRBV29-1 and TRBJ1-2, with 7 bases that match TRBD1. With 7 bases clipped from V and 1 base from J, the junction kept 12 bases outside the gene matches. Germline lookup yields CDR1 SQVTM and CDR2 ANQGSEA. The CDR3 length is 15 residues. The CDR3 here is CSARGMTGSNYGYTF. The CDR3 bases are TGCAGCGCCCGAGGGATGACAGGGAGTAACTATGGCTACACCTTC.

V gene TRBV12-3 or TRBV12-4 combines with J gene TRBJ2-7; D uncertain. This CDR3 contains 12 residues. V dropped 8 bases and J dropped 2 bases, with 10 bases sitting between them. The CDR3 DNA follows: TGTGCCAGCCGGGTGTTCCCCTACGAGCAGTACTTC. This translates into CASRVFPYEQYF.

This chain uses TRBV7-9 with TRBJ1-5, with 9 bases that match TRBD1. Germline loops: CDR1 SEHNR, CDR2 FQNEAQ (reference sequence). Unmatched junction bases numbered 13, after V lost 5 bases and J lost 2 bases. This CDR3 is 18 amino acids long. The CDR3 DNA reads as TGTGCCAGCAGCGGACAGGGGCGAGGTATGGTAGGCAATCAGCCCCAGCATTTT. It specifies CASSGQGRGMVGNQPQHF.

The chain combines TRBV19 with TRBJ2-7; TRBD1 aligns across 8 bases. Germline V gene lookup returns CDR1 LNHDA and CDR2 SQIVND (reference sequence). The CDR3 has 13 residues. Germline trimming cut 5 bases from V and 3 bases from J; bases unmatched to any gene: 3. CDR3 bases: TGTGCCAGTAGTCTGGGACAGGTCTACGAGCAGTACTTC. Translating it yields CASSLGQVYEQYF.